The clone carrying this T cell receptor (beta chain) showed up just a few times. Its specificity is unknown. Mouse gene names and germline throughout. The observed sequence ends 1 residue before the CDR3 terminus, with the missing tail filled in from the germline J gene. Sequencing of TCRbeta CDR3 at survey depth gave sequences and template counts. Clones were read by immunoSEQ multiplex PCR, and TCRdb kept only the in-frame ones, dropping some. The sample records under 25,000 clones, 72% being singletons. This sample was taken from a study of tissue T cells after allogeneic stem cell transplantation. Study-level results: Anatomically similar tissues had similar TCR repertoires within each patient. Across patients, clones rarely overlapped, yet motif clusters were shared tissue-specifically.

CDR3 length: 12 residues. The germline gives CDR1 MSHET, CDR2 SYDVDS. V shed 1 base and J shed 6 bases, with 7 bases lying between them. Sequencing was carried out using spleen. This chain links TRBV29 with TRBJ2-7; D is possibly TRBD2 (6 bases). The sequence was collected from a female BALB/c mouse in good health. Strain MHC haplotype: H2-d. CDR3 bases read: TGTGCTAGCAGTTTATTGGGGGTTGAACAGTAC. Translating gives CASSLLGVEQY. The CDR3 in full is CASSLLGVEQYF.